This T cell receptor beta chain was recorded in a study of tumor-infiltrating lymphocytes in primary liver carcinoma. Comments on this clonotype: One end of the junction is discordant with germline, which a read error may explain.

The CDR3 extends over 14 amino acids. Germline V lookup: CDR1 SGHKS, CDR2 YYEKEE (reference sequence). Germline DNA was also extracted, and blood RNA derived from unsorted whole blood. A primer in the constant region served to generate TCR beta cDNA from about 480 ng of total RNA. Each TCR beta library was derived from three nested multiplex PCR rounds that employed slightly modified ARM-PCR. The opening two PCR rounds, roughly 11 cycles each, paired TRBV1-TRBV30 forward primers with a C-beta reverse primer. MiXCR, run by TCRdb on the multiplex PCR reads, gives a single entry per CDR3 protein. Among around 330,000 distinct CDR3 sequences listed, around three fifths were seen once.

The sample was peripheral blood. The rearrangement links TRBV5-5 to TRBJ2-7; 13 bases are shared with TRBD2. This receptor was obtained from a woman aged 25 to 39 with primary liver carcinoma and hepatitis B virus infection. As DNA, the CDR3 is TGTGCCGGCAGCTGGACTAGCGGGGGCTACGAGCAGTACTTC. This codes for CAGSWTSGGYEQYF.